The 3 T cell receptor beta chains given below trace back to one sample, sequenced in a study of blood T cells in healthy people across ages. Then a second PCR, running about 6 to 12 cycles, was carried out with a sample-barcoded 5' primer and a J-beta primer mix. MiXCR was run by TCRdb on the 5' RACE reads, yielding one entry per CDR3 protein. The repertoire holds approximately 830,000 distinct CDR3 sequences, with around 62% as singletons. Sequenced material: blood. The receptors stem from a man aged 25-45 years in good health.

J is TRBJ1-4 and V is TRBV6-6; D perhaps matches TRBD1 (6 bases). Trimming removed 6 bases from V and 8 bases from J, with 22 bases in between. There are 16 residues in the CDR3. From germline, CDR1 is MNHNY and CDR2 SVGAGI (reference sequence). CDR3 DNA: TGTGCCAGCAGAACCCGGGACATAATTCGCCGGGAAAAACTGTTTTTT. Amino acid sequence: CASRTRDIIRREKLFF.

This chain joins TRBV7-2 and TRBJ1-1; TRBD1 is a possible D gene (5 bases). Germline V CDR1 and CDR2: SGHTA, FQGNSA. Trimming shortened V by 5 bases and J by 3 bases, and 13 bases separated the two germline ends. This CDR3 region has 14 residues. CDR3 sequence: CASSQGREYTEAFF. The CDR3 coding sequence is TGTGCCAGCAGCCAGGGCAGGGAGTACACTGAAGCTTTCTTT.

Here the CDR3 reads CASSGTRGRETQYF. CDR3 DNA sequence: TGTGCCAGCAGCGGCACCAGGGGGCGGGAGACCCAGTACTTC. The gene calls are TRBV9 and TRBJ2-5, with 8 nucleotides matching TRBD1. The CDR3 is 14 residues long. Germline-derived CDR1 and CDR2 are SGDLS and YYNGEE. Germline trimming cut 3 bases from V and 5 bases from J; bases unmatched to any gene: 6.